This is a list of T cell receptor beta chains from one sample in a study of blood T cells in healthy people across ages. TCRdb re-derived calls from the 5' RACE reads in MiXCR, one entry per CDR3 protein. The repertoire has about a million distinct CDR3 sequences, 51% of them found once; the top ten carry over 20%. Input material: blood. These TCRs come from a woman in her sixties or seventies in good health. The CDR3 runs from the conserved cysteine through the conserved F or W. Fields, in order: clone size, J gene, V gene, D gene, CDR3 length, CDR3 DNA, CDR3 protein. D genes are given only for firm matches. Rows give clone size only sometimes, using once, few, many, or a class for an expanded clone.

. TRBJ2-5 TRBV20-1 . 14 TGCAGTGCCAGGACTGACCTTTACCAAGAGACCCAGTACTTC CSARTDLYQETQYF
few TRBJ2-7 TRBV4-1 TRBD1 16 TGCGCCAGCAGCCAAGAGCTAACAGGGGGCGTCTACGAGCAGTACTTC CASSQELTGGVYEQYF
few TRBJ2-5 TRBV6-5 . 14 TGTGCCAGCAGTCCTTTCCACGGAGCCGAGACCCAGTACTTC CASSPFHGAETQYF
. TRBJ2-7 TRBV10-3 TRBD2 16 TGTGCCATCAGTGACCAATCCGGGACTAGCTTCGGCGAGCAGTACTTC CAISDQSGTSFGEQYF
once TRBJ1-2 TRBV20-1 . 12 TGCAGTGCCGCCGGGGGAGATTATGGCTACACCTTC CSAAGGDYGYTF
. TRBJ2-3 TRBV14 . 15 TGTGCCAGCAGCCGAGTCGGGGGTATCACAGATACGCAGTATTTT CASSRVGGITDTQYF
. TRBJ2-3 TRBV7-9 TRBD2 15 TGTGCCAGCAGTTTGACTAGCAGCAGCACAGATACGCAGTATTTT CASSLTSSSTDTQYF
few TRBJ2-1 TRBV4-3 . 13 TGCGCCAGCAGCCAAGGCCTCAGGGGTGAGCAGTTCTTC CASSQGLRGEQFF
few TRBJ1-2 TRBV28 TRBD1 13 TGTGCCAGCAGTGACAGGGCCGGCTATGGCTACACCTTC CASSDRAGYGYTF
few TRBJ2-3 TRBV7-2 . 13 TGTGCCAGCTCTCGGAGCCACACAGATACGCAGTATTTT CASSRSHTDTQYF
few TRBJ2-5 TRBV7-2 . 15 TGTGCCAGCAGCTTATGGTATTCGGGAGTCCAGACCCAGTACTTC CASSLWYSGVQTQYF
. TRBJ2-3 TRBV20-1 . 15 TGCAGTGCTAGCTTGCCGGGACAATTCACAGATACGCAGTATTTT CSASLPGQFTDTQYF
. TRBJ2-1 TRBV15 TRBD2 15 TGTGCCACCCTCGGGCCCGGACTAGGTGTCAATGAGCAGTTCTTC CATLGPGLGVNEQFF
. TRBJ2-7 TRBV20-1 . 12 TGCAGTGCTAGGGTCAGCGCCTACGAGCAGTACTTC CSARVSAYEQYF
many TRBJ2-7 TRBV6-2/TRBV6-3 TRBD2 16 TGTGCCAGCATGCCGTGGCACTCTAGCGGGAGGGCCAAGCAGTACTTC CASMPWHSSGRAKQYF
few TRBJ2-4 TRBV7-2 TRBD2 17 TGTGCCAGCAGCTTAGTCCTAGCGGGAGAGGGGGGGAACATTCAGTACTTC CASSLVLAGEGGNIQYF
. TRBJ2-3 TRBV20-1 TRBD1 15 TGCAGTGCTAACTACAGGGGCGCTGGAGAAGATACGCAGTATTTT CSANYRGAGEDTQYF
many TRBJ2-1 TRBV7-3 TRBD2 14 TGTGCCAGCAGCTTAAGCGGGAGTCACAATGAGCAGTTCTTC CASSLSGSHNEQFF
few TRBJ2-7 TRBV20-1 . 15 TGCAGTGCTAGAGCAGCCGGGACAAAACCCTACGAGCAGTACTTC CSARAAGTKPYEQYF
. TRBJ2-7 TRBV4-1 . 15 TGCGCCAGCAGCCCGCAGAAGGTTCTCTCCTGCGAGCAGTACTTC CASSPQKVLSCEQYF
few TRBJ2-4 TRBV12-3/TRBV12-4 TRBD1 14 TGTGCCAGCAGTTTCCCGACAGGGGGAGAGGTGCAGTACTTC CASSFPTGGEVQYF
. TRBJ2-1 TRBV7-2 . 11 TGTGCCAGCAGCTTAGCCGATGGGCAGTTCTTC CASSLADGQFF
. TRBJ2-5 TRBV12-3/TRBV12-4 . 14 TGTGCCAACCCCTTAGGAGAAGCCACGCGGGAACAGTACTTC CANPLGEATREQYF
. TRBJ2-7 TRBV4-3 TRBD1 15 TGCGCCAGCAGCCGGGACACAGGGGAAGTCTACGAGCAGTACTTC CASSRDTGEVYEQYF
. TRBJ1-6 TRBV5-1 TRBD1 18 TGCGCCAGCAGTTCCACAGGGGACGTGAACTTGGGGAATTCACCCCTCCACTTT CASSSTGDVNLGNSPLHF
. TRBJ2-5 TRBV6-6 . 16 TGTGCCAGCAGTGACCCTTCAGGAGCGGTTCAAGAGACCCAGTACTTC CASSDPSGAVQETQYF
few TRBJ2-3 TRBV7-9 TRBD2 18 TGTGCCAGCAGCCCGATTACCGGGACTAGCGGTAGCACAGATACGCAGTATTTT CASSPITGTSGSTDTQYF
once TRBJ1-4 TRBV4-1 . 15 TGCGCCAGCAGCTCAATCGGGGGGACCCATGAAAAACTGTTTTTT CASSSIGGTHEKLFF
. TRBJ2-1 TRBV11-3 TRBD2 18 TGTGCCAGCAGAGGGGGCGGGGAGGGTTTGCGGGAGGGATCTGAGCAGTTCTTC CASRGGGEGLREGSEQFF
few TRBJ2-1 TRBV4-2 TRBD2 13 TGTGCCAGCAGCCAAGTTGGGAGGGGTGAGCAGTTCTTC CASSQVGRGEQFF
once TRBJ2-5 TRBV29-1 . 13 TGCAGCGTTGACGGGGAAATAGGAGAGACCCAGTACTTC CSVDGEIGETQYF
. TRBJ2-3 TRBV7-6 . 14 TGTGCCAGCAGCCTCGGCCAAGTCACAGATACGCAGTATTTT CASSLGQVTDTQYF
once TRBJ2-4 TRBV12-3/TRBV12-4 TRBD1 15 TGTGCCAGCAGAAGAACAGGGGGTCCTCCCTACGGGCAGTACTTC CASRRTGGPPYGQYF
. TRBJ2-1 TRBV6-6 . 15 TGTGCCAGCAGTTACGCTACCCCCCAATACAATGAGCAGTTCTTC CASSYATPQYNEQFF
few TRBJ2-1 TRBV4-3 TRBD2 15 TGCGCCAGCAGCCATAGCGGGAGTAGTGACAATGAGCAGTTCTTC CASSHSGSSDNEQFF
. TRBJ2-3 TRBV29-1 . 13 TGCAGCGTTGGAGGTTTCGTTTCGGATACGCAGTATTTT CSVGGFVSDTQYF
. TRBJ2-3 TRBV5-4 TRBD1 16 TGTGCCAGCAACAACCTCGGGACAGATAAGGCAGATACGCAGTATTTT CASNNLGTDKADTQYF
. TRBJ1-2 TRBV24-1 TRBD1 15 TGTGCCACCAGTGATTCGACAGGGTCCCGATATGGCTACACCTTC CATSDSTGSRYGYTF
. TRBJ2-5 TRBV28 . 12 TGTGCCAGCAGACAGAACCAAGAGACCCAGTACTTC CASRQNQETQYF
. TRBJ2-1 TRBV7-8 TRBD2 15 TGTGCCAGCAGCCTCAGGGGTAGCGGGAGAAATGAGCAGTTCTTC CASSLRGSGRNEQFF
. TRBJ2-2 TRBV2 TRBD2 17 TGTGCCAGCATGTGGACTAGCGGGAGGGAAGACACCGGGGAGCTGTTTTTT CASMWTSGREDTGELFF
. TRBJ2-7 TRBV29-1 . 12 TGCAGCGTCGCCCCCGGAGTCTACGAGCAGTACTTC CSVAPGVYEQYF
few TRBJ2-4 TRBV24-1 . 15 TGTGCCACCAGTGAGGGGGGCCTAAGCAAAAACATTCAGTACTTC CATSEGGLSKNIQYF
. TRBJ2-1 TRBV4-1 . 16 TGCGCCAGCAGCCAAGAACTAGGAGGGGGCGTTGGGGGGCAGTTCTTC CASSQELGGGVGGQFF
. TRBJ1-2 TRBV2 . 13 TGTGCCGGGCAGCAAGGGTTAGGCTATGGCTACACCTTC CAGQQGLGYGYTF
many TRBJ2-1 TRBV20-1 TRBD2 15 TGCAGTGCTAGAGTCCGCGGGAGCCCCTACAATGAGCAGTTCTTC CSARVRGSPYNEQFF
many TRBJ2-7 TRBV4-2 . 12 TGTGCCAGCAGCCAAGATTGGGGCGAGCAGTACTTC CASSQDWGEQYF